The T cell receptor (beta chain) under discussion was sequenced for a study of blood T cell repertoires in COVID-19. Across the study: Samples taken during acute and convalescent COVID-19 were collected in the United States, Italy and Spain.

Original handling: Scientists estimated how many nucleated cells there were by amplifying reference gene primers. Here immunoSEQ multiplex PCR was the method, and the copy in TCRdb shows in-frame clones only, minus some. That table supplies the V and J calls and clone size; D and trimming were determined from the DNA. The profile covers 200,000 to 250,000 clones, with roughly 80% appearing a single time and 7.5% to 10% taken by the ten largest. For this clone: Other DNA variants within this sample encode the same CDR3.

This CDR3 spans 14 amino acids. The V gene lost 0 bases and the J gene lost 4 bases, with 9 bases spanning the gap. CDR1 MRHNA and CDR2 SNTAGT come from the germline V gene. Sequenced sample: peripheral blood. The source of this sequence is an elderly man with acute or convalescent COVID-19. The V call is TRBV6-4, the J call TRBJ1-1; the D gene is possibly TRBD1 (6 bases). The CDR3 DNA sequence: TGTGCCAGCAGTGACTCAAGCAGGGGCACTGAAGCTTTCTTT. Amino acid sequence: CASSDSSRGTEAFF.